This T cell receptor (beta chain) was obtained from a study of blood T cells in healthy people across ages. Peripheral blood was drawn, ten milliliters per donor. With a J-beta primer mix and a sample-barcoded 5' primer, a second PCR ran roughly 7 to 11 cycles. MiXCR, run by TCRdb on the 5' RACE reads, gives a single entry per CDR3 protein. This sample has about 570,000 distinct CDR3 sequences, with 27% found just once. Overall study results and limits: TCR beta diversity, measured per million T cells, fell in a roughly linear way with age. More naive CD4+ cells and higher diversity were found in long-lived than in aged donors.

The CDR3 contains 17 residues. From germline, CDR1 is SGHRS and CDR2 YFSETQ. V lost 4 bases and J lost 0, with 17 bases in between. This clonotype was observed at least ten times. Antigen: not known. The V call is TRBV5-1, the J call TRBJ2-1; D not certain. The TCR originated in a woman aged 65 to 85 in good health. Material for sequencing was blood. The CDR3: CASSPVGWQSSYNEQFF. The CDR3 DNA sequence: TGCGCCAGCAGCCCCGTGGGGTGGCAGAGCTCCTACAATGAGCAGTTCTTC.